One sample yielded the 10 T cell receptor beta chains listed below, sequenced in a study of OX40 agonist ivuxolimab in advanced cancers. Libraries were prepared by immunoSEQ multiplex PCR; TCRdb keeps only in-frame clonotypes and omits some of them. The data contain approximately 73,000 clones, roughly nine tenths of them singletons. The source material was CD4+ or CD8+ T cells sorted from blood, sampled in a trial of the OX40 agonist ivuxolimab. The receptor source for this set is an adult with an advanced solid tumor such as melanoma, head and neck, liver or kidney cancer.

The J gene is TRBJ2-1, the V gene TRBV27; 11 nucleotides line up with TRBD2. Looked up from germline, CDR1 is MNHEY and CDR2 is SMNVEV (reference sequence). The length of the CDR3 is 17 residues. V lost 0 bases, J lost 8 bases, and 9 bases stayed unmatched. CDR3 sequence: CASSLSLLAGAVDEQFF. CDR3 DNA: TGTGCCAGCAGTTTATCCCTACTAGCGGGAGCAGTAGATGAGCAGTTCTTC.

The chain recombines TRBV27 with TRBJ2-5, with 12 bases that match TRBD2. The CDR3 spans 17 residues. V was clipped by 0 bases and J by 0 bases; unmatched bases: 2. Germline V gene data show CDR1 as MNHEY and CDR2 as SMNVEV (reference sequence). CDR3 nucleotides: TGTGCCAGCAGTTTATCGACTAGCGGGAGACACCAAGAGACCCAGTACTTC. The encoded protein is CASSLSTSGRHQETQYF.

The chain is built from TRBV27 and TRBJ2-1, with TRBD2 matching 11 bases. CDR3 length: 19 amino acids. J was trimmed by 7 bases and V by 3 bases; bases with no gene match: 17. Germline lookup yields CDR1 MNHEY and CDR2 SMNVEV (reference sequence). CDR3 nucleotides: TGTGCCAGCAGTTTCCTCGGGGTAGCGGGAGGGTCGAGGATGAATGAGCAGTTCTTC. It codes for CASSFLGVAGGSRMNEQFF.

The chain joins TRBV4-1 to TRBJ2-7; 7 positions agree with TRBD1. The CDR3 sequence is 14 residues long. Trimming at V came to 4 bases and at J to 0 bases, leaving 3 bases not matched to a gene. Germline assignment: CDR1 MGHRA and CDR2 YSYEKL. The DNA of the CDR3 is TGCGCCAGCAGCCCCCGGGACAGCTCCTACGAGCAGTACTTC. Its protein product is CASSPRDSSYEQYF.

CDR3 residues: CASSSLDRNYEQYF. The CDR3 DNA sequence: TGTGCCAGCAGCTCCTTGGACAGAAACTACGAGCAGTACTTC. The chain couples TRBV7-9 to TRBJ2-7; possible D gene TRBD1, 6 bases. The CDR3 sequence is 14 residues long. Germline lookup yields CDR1 SEHNR and CDR2 FQNEAQ (reference sequence). V was trimmed by 4 bases and J by 3 bases, leaving 13 bases between them.

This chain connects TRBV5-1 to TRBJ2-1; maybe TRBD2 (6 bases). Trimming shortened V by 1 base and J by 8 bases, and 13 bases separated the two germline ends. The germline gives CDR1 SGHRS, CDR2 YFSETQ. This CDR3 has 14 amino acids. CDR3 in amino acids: CASSLNGGIDEQFF. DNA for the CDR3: TGCGCCAGCAGCTTGAATGGGGGGATCGATGAGCAGTTCTTC. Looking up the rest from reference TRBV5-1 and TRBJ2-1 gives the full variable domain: KAGVTQTPRYLIKTRGQQVTLSCSPISGHRSVSWYQQTPGQGLQFLFEYFSETQRNKGNFPGRFSGRQFSNSRSEMNVSTLELGDSALYLCASSLNGGIDEQFFGPGTRLTVL.

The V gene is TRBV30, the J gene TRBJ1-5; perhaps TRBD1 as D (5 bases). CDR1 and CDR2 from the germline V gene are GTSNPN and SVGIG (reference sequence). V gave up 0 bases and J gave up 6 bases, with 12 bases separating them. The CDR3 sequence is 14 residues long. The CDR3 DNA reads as TGTGCCTGGAGTGTAAAAGGGGTAGGTCAGCCCCAGCATTTT. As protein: CAWSVKGVGQPQHF.

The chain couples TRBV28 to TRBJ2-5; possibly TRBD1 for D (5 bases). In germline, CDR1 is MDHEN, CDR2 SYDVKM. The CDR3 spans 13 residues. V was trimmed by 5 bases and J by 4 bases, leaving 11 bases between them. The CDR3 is CASSVQGLETQYF. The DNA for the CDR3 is TGTGCCAGCAGTGTCCAGGGCTTAGAGACCCAGTACTTC.

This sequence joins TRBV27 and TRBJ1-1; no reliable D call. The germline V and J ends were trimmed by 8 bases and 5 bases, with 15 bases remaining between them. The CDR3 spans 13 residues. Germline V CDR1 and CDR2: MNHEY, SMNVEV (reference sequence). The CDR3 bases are TGTGCCAGCTCGTGGGTTTCGGGAACTGAAGCTTTCTTT. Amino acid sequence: CASSWVSGTEAFF.

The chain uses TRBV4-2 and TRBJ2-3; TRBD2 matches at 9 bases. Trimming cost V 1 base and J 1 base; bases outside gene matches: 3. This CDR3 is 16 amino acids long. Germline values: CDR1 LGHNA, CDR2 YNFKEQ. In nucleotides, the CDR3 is TGTGCCAGCAGCCAAGGACTAGCGGAAGGCACAGATACGCAGTATTTT. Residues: CASSQGLAEGTDTQYF.